This T cell receptor (beta chain) was documented in a study of blood T cells in healthy people across ages. Germline V gene data show CDR1 as MNHEY and CDR2 as SVGEGT. This CDR3 contains 15 residues. All donors came from Russia, were Caucasian and healthy, and spanned ages about 6 to 95. Extraction of total RNA produced a minimum of 5 micrograms from each sample. The authors ran a second PCR of about 6 to 11 cycles using a sample-barcoded 5' primer and a J-beta primer mix. Via MiXCR, TCRdb re-called the 5' RACE reads, giving one row per CDR3 protein. This table holds 730,000 or so distinct CDR3 sequences, approximately 39% found once. In the case of this clonotype: Sequence at one end of the junction differs from germline and may be a read error.

The chain carries TRBV6-2 or TRBV6-3 and TRBJ2-5; the D is unclear. The sequence was obtained from a woman aged 60-75 years in good health. Sequencing input: blood. The CDR3 nucleotides are TGTGCCTGCAGCACTGGACCCCTTCCTTTTGAGACCCAGTACTTC. Protein product: CACSTGPLPFETQYF.